The 11 T cell receptor beta chains below were found in one sample sequenced in a study of human T cells and chemical hapten exposure. Time point given: healthy volunteer bleed at 2 weeks. The starting material, unfractionated whole blood, was used for total RNA extraction. TCRdb reprocessed the RACE reads with MiXCR, giving one entry per CDR3 protein. Of around 130,000 distinct CDR3 sequences listed, approximately 9% are singletons. The specimen was whole blood. The source is a male donor in good health. Some clones in this sample may be carry-over from other donors' samples.

The chain links TRBV29-1 to TRBJ2-7, with 13 bases fitting TRBD2. This CDR3 has 13 amino acids. Germline V CDR1 and CDR2: SQVTM, ANQGSEA. After removal of 5 bases from V and 6 bases from J, the junction contained 4 bases not matched to a gene. CDR3 loop: CSVRTSGRSEQYF. DNA of the CDR3: TGCAGCGTTCGGACTAGCGGGAGAAGCGAGCAGTACTTC.

This clonotype has only a few counts. The chain couples TRBV5-1 to TRBJ2-7; 7 bases map to TRBD2. The trim removed 2 bases at V and 2 bases at J, leaving 7 bases unmatched. The germline gives CDR1 SGHRS, CDR2 YFSETQ. The CDR3 runs to 15 residues. Here the CDR3 reads CASSFSSGNPYEQYF. DNA for the CDR3: TGCGCCAGCAGCTTTTCGAGCGGGAATCCCTACGAGCAGTACTTC.

This clonotype was observed a few times. The rearrangement links TRBV2 to TRBJ2-7; 8 positions agree with TRBD1. V was pared by 0 bases and J by 6 bases, with 7 bases of the junction left unmatched. Germline CDR1 SNHLY, CDR2 FYNNEI. The CDR3 covers 15 residues. The CDR3 here is CASSEARNRGVEQYF. As DNA, the CDR3 is TGTGCCAGCAGTGAAGCGCGCAACAGGGGGGTCGAGCAGTACTTC.

The chain recombines TRBV29-1 with TRBJ1-2; D call uncertain. Germline CDR1 reads SQVTM; CDR2 reads ANQGSEA. V gave up 6 bases and J gave up 8 bases, with 19 bases separating them. The CDR3 loop spans 13 amino acids. Here the CDR3 reads CSVLRPNAGGYTF. CDR3 bases: TGCAGCGTGTTAAGGCCAAATGCTGGGGGCTACACCTTC.

This clonotype was seen only a few times. The chain uses TRBV5-1 and TRBJ1-1, with 7 nucleotides matching TRBD1. Germline V CDR1 and CDR2: SGHRS, YFSETQ. Trimming took 4 bases from V and 0 from J; bases not matched to a gene: 3. The CDR3 is 14 residues long. In DNA form, the CDR3 reads TGCGCCAGCAGCCCGGGGACAGTGAACACTGAAGCTTTCTTT. It translates to CASSPGTVNTEAFF. Full variable domain (remainder filled in from reference TRBV5-1 and TRBJ1-1): KAGVTQTPRYLIKTRGQQVTLSCSPISGHRSVSWYQQTPGQGLQFLFEYFSETQRNKGNFPGRFSGRQFSNSRSEMNVSTLELGDSALYLCASSPGTVNTEAFFGQGTRLTVV.

The chain employs TRBV29-1 and TRBJ2-7, with 10 bases matching TRBD2. CDR3 length: 14 residues. Germline CDR1 is SQVTM and CDR2 is ANQGSEA. V lost 6 bases and J lost 1; bases outside the gene matches: 6. CDR3 loop: CSVLTSGESYEQYF. DNA of the CDR3: TGCAGCGTCCTTACTAGCGGGGAATCCTACGAGCAGTACTTC.

This clonotype has just one count. V usage is TRBV12-3 or TRBV12-4 and J usage is TRBJ1-5; 7 bases map to TRBD1. The junction had 7 bases not matched to a gene; V was cut back by 4 bases and J by 1 base. This CDR3 has 16 amino acids. CDR3 protein: CASSSALGQSNQPQHF. CDR3 coding DNA: TGTGCCAGCAGTTCAGCGCTGGGACAGAGCAATCAGCCCCAGCATTTT.

This clonotype came up a few times. In DNA form, the CDR3 reads TGTGCCAGCAGACGAACAAGGGACTACATCACAGATACGCAGTATTTT. As protein: CASRRTRDYITDTQYF. This sequence joins TRBV7-9 and TRBJ2-3; 7 bases fit TRBD2. Germline CDR1 and CDR2: SEHNR and FQNEAQ (reference sequence). V was clipped by 6 bases and J by 2 bases; unmatched bases: 11. This CDR3 comprises 16 residues.

The table lists this clonotype with a few counts. The J gene is TRBJ1-1, the V gene TRBV25-1; a weak D match, TRBD1 (5 bases). Germline loops: CDR1 MGHDK, CDR2 SYGVNS. The length of the CDR3 is 14 residues. The V end lost 5 bases, the J end lost 5 bases, and 15 bases lay between the germline ends. CDR3 in DNA: TGTGCCAGCAGTTCCCTCGCGGGGGGAACTGAAGCTTTCTTT. This encodes CASSSLAGGTEAFF.

In its sample, this clonotype was seen many times. This sequence joins TRBV6-6 and TRBJ2-6; no clear D. The V end lost 2 bases, the J end lost 0 bases, and 8 bases lay between the germline ends. Germline V lookup: CDR1 MNHNY, CDR2 SVGAGI (reference sequence). CDR3 length equals 16 residues. Here the CDR3 reads CASSYRMSSGANVLTF. DNA for the CDR3: TGTGCCAGCAGTTACAGAATGAGCTCTGGGGCCAACGTCCTGACTTTC.

On this clonotype itself: With a much larger clone just one base away, this may be a read error. No DNA is shown, since the ends of the CDR3 on it are uncertain; the CDR3 is the one TCRdb lists. This chain links TRBV29-1 with TRBJ2-7; TRBD1 is the table's D call, not checked against the DNA. The CDR3 totals 15 residues, both ends included. Germline V gene data show CDR1 as SQVTM and CDR2 as ANQGSEA. CDR3 residues: CSVAKGAGDSYEQHF.